This TCR beta chain was retrieved from a study of CXCR3-negative and CXCR3-positive naive CD8 T cells. The germline V gene has CDR1 SEHNR and CDR2 FQNEAQ (reference sequence). There are 14 residues in the CDR3. Whole-study results and caveats: Greater hydrophobicity was found in TRB CDR3s of CXCR3-positive naive cells than of CXCR3-negative naive cells.

Concerning this clonotype: The antigen remains undetermined.

Via 5' RACE with UMI labels, TRB cDNA libraries were prepared. TCRdb derives one entry per CDR3 protein from the 5' RACE reads, leaving out DNA. This specimen shows over 70,000 distinct CDR3 sequences; the ten leading clones hold less than 0.85%. This receptor was taken from a human donor in good health. Some clones in this sample may be carry-over from other donors' samples. The chain links TRBV7-9 to TRBJ1-2; checking the TCRdb D call of TRBD1 is not possible without DNA. The sample was naive CXCR3+ CD8+ T cells from blood. As to subset: CD45RO-CCR7+CD27+CD95- naive CD8+ T cells expressing CXCR3 (TNR3+). This chain's CDR3 is CASSSTGFSYGYTF.